Listed here are 27 T cell receptor beta chains from one sample, sequenced in a study of CD8 T cells in ankylosing spondylitis. One entry per CDR3 protein results from TCRdb running MiXCR on the 5' RACE reads. In the table there are 39,000 or so distinct CDR3 sequences, 2.5% to 3.5% of which are singletons. Sequenced: blood, either unsorted or a sorted T cell fraction (not recorded which). The receptors shown here come from a male donor with ankylosing spondylitis or in good health (not recorded which).

This clonotype was observed at least ten times. The gene calls are TRBV9 and TRBJ2-3, with D maybe TRBD2 (6 bases). CDR3 length equals 14 residues. CDR1 and CDR2 (germline): SGDLS, YYNGEE. V lost 1 base, J lost 2 bases, and 8 bases lay in between. CDR3 sequence: CASSVLATTDTQYF. The CDR3 DNA is TGTGCCAGCAGCGTACTAGCGACCACAGATACGCAGTATTTT.

This clonotype was recorded at least ten times. The gene calls are TRBV9 and TRBJ2-6; D gene unclear. This CDR3 comprises 18 residues. Trimming took off 3 bases at V and 0 bases at J, with 16 bases between the two ends. Per germline, CDR1 SGDLS and CDR2 YYNGEE. The CDR3 sequence is CASSASPRGRSGANVLTF. In DNA, the CDR3 is TGTGCCAGCAGCGCCTCCCCACGAGGCCGCTCTGGGGCCAACGTCCTGACTTTC.

This clonotype was found many times. The genes are TRBV9 and TRBJ1-2; tentative D call: TRBD1 (5 bases). V shed 0 bases and J shed 6 bases, with 9 bases lying between them. This CDR3 has 13 amino acids. Germline V gene data show CDR1 as SGDLS and CDR2 as YYNGEE. The CDR3 region has the DNA TGTGCCAGCAGCGTAGATTCCAGGGATGGCTACACCTTC. Protein sequence: CASSVDSRDGYTF.

This clonotype was observed many times. The V call is TRBV9, the J call TRBJ2-4; weak D call: TRBD1 (6 bases). Germline values: CDR1 SGDLS, CDR2 YYNGEE. V lost 0 bases, J lost 5 bases, and 12 bases lay in between. This CDR3 has 15 amino acids. The CDR3 DNA is TGTGCCAGCAGCGTAGCGGCAGGGGCACAAAACATTCAGTACTTC. Amino acids: CASSVAAGAQNIQYF.

This clonotype was detected ten times or more. This chain links TRBV9 with TRBJ2-4; 8 nucleotides match TRBD2. The ends lost 3 bases at V and 0 bases at J; junction bases unmatched: 8. Germline V gives CDR1 SGDLS, CDR2 YYNGEE. This CDR3 has 17 residues. The CDR3 DNA is TGTGCCAGCAGCGAGGGGGGACTAGAACTAGCCAAAAACATTCAGTACTTC. It encodes CASSEGGLELAKNIQYF.

This clonotype was recorded at least ten times. The J gene is TRBJ1-5, the V gene TRBV9; D might be TRBD1 (5 bases). V was trimmed by 0 bases and J by 0 bases, leaving 7 bases between them. This CDR3 has 15 residues. From germline, CDR1 is SGDLS and CDR2 YYNGEE. This CDR3 reads CASSVEGYSNQPQHF. The CDR3 DNA sequence: TGTGCCAGCAGCGTAGAGGGGTATAGCAATCAGCCCCAGCATTTT.

This clonotype was seen repeatedly, ten times or more. This rearrangement joins TRBV9 to TRBJ2-3; 13 positions agree with TRBD2. The V gene's germline CDR1 is SGDLS and CDR2 YYNGEE. V was pared by 0 bases and J by 4 bases, with 5 bases of the junction left unmatched. The CDR3 covers 17 residues. The CDR3 DNA sequence: TGTGCCAGCAGCGTAGAACTAGCGGGAGGGCCGTCAGATACGCAGTATTTT. Translation gives CASSVELAGGPSDTQYF. Together with reference TRBV9 and TRBJ2-3, the CDR3 gives the full variable domain: DSGVTQTPKHLITATGQRVTLRCSPRSGDLSVYWYQQSLDQGLQFLIQYYNGEERAKGNILERFSAQQFPDLHSELNLSSLELGDSALYFCASSVELAGGPSDTQYFGPGTRLTVL.

Ten or more counts support this clonotype. The chain links TRBV9 to TRBJ2-3, with 10 nucleotides matching TRBD2. Unmatched junction bases numbered 3, after V lost 3 bases and J lost 2 bases. From germline, CDR1 is SGDLS and CDR2 YYNGEE. CDR3 size: 15 residues. In nucleotides, the CDR3 is TGTGCCAGCAGCGCTAGCGGGAGCTCCACAGATACGCAGTATTTT. Amino acids: CASSASGSSTDTQYF.

This clonotype occurred many times. The gene calls are TRBV9 and TRBJ2-2; the match to TRBD2 covers 9 bases. Germline CDR1 and CDR2: SGDLS and YYNGEE. V was pared by 1 base and J by 7 bases, with 5 bases of the junction left unmatched. CDR3 size: 15 residues. Written as DNA, the CDR3 is TGTGCCAGCAGCGTAACAGCGGGAGGAGGCGGGGAGCTGTTTTTT. This translates into CASSVTAGGGGELFF.

The sample holds many counts of this clonotype. The V call is TRBV9, the J call TRBJ2-5, with TRBD2 as a possible D gene (5 bases). This CDR3 comprises 13 residues. Germline V gene sequence: CDR1 SGDLS, CDR2 YYNGEE. The V gene lost 0 bases and the J gene lost 5 bases, with 8 bases spanning the gap. CDR3 residues: CASSVGGAETQYF. CDR3 nucleotide sequence: TGTGCCAGCAGCGTAGGGGGAGCGGAGACCCAGTACTTC.

This clonotype was observed many times. The gene calls are TRBV9 and TRBJ2-6; D is unresolved. Trimming took 4 bases from V and 1 from J, leaving 12 bases between them. This CDR3 is built from 16 residues. Germline CDR1 SGDLS, CDR2 YYNGEE. This chain's CDR3 is CASSPTPLSGANVLTF. The CDR3, as DNA: TGTGCCAGCAGCCCGACACCTCTTTCTGGGGCCAACGTCCTGACTTTC.

This clonotype was recorded at least ten times. The chain joins TRBV9 to TRBJ2-2; D gene uncertain. The V end lost 3 bases, the J end lost 1 base, and 10 bases lay between the germline ends. The CDR3 has 15 amino acids. CDR1 and CDR2 from the germline V gene are SGDLS and YYNGEE. The CDR3 region is CASSEGPGNTGELFF. CDR3 in DNA: TGTGCCAGCAGCGAAGGGCCGGGGAACACCGGGGAGCTGTTTTTT.

This clonotype is medium-sized in the sample. V and J are TRBV9 and TRBJ2-1; 9 bases are shared with TRBD2. The germline CDR1 and CDR2 sequences are SGDLS and YYNGEE. This CDR3 region has 16 residues. Losses at the gene ends were 0 bases for V and 5 bases for J; bases not matched to a gene: 6. DNA of the CDR3: TGTGCCAGCAGCGTAGGGGGACTAGCCAGAGACAATGAGCAGTTCTTC. Translation gives CASSVGGLARDNEQFF.

Many counts were recorded for this clonotype. This chain links TRBV9 with TRBJ1-3, with D perhaps matching TRBD1 (5 bases). V dropped 0 bases and J dropped 4 bases, with 14 bases sitting between them. Germline CDR1 and CDR2: SGDLS and YYNGEE. The length of the CDR3 is 16 residues. The CDR3 is CASSVEIGARGNTIYF. The DNA of the CDR3 is TGTGCCAGCAGCGTAGAGATAGGGGCAAGGGGAAACACCATATATTTT. The whole variable domain, remainder taken from reference TRBV9 and TRBJ1-3, is DSGVTQTPKHLITATGQRVTLRCSPRSGDLSVYWYQQSLDQGLQFLIQYYNGEERAKGNILERFSAQQFPDLHSELNLSSLELGDSALYFCASSVEIGARGNTIYFGEGSWLTVV.

This clonotype was seen many times. CDR3 loop: CASSVAVTTNYGYTF. The CDR3, as DNA: TGTGCCAGCAGCGTAGCTGTAACCACTAACTATGGCTACACCTTC. This rearrangement joins TRBV9 to TRBJ1-2; D remains unclear. The CDR3 sequence is 15 residues long. Trimming pared 0 bases from V and 0 bases from J, leaving 9 bases between. Germline V CDR1 and CDR2: SGDLS, YYNGEE.

At least ten counts were recorded for this clonotype. CDR3 nucleotides: TGTGCCAGCAGCGTAGGTGGGGACTGGGATGGCTACACCTTC. Residues: CASSVGGDWDGYTF. This chain connects TRBV9 to TRBJ1-2; the D gene is possibly TRBD1 (5 bases). Per the germline V gene, CDR1 is SGDLS and CDR2 is YYNGEE. Trimming removed 0 bases at V and 6 bases at J, with 12 bases between. CDR3 length: 14 amino acids. The full variable domain, completed using reference TRBV9 and TRBJ1-2, is DSGVTQTPKHLITATGQRVTLRCSPRSGDLSVYWYQQSLDQGLQFLIQYYNGEERAKGNILERFSAQQFPDLHSELNLSSLELGDSALYFCASSVGGDWDGYTFGSGTRLTVV.

This clonotype was counted only a few times. V usage is TRBV9 and J usage is TRBJ2-1, with D unresolved. The length of the CDR3 is 16 residues. Between the trimmed V and J ends, which lost 0 bases and 5 bases, there was a span of 15 bases. Germline V gene data show CDR1 as SGDLS and CDR2 as YYNGEE. This CDR3 is CASSVASPTYDNEQFF. CDR3 in DNA: TGTGCCAGCAGCGTAGCTTCCCCCACTTACGACAATGAGCAGTTCTTC.

In its sample, this clonotype was seen many times. The V and J genes are TRBV9 and TRBJ2-3; TRBD2 agrees at 8 bases. Germline values: CDR1 SGDLS, CDR2 YYNGEE. The length of the CDR3 is 16 residues. V lost 0 bases to trimming and J lost 5 bases; unmatched junction nucleotides: 8. The CDR3 DNA reads as TGTGCCAGCAGCGTAGTCGGGGGGGCCACGGGAGATACGCAGTATTTT. Its protein is CASSVVGGATGDTQYF.

This clonotype was detected ten times or more. The chain joins TRBV9 to TRBJ1-2; D call uncertain. Trimming removed 0 bases at V and 9 bases at J, with 12 bases between. Germline lookup yields CDR1 SGDLS and CDR2 YYNGEE. The CDR3 consists of 13 residues. As DNA, the CDR3 is TGTGCCAGCAGCGTAGCGATACAAGGAAGCTACACCTTC. This sequence encodes CASSVAIQGSYTF.

This clonotype was seen ten or more times. This chain links TRBV9 with TRBJ2-3, with 12 bases lining up with TRBD1. V shed 3 bases and J 0 bases; nucleotides not matched to a gene: 11. CDR3 length: 19 amino acids. The germline V gene encodes CDR1 SGDLS and CDR2 YYNGEE. The CDR3 spells CASSAAGGTGGFSTDTQYF. The CDR3 nucleotides read TGTGCCAGCAGCGCCGCAGGAGGGACAGGGGGCTTTAGCACAGATACGCAGTATTTT.

In this sample, this clonotype turned up many times. The CDR3 protein is CASSPLGDPVAYEQYV. CDR3 in DNA: TGTGCCAGCAGCCCCCTGGGAGACCCAGTAGCCTACGAGCAGTACGTC. V gene TRBV9 combines with J gene TRBJ2-7, with a tentative D call TRBD2 (5 bases). V lost 4 bases and J 2 bases, leaving 19 bases between the germline ends. Germline V gives CDR1 SGDLS, CDR2 YYNGEE. This CDR3 has 16 amino acids.

This clonotype was seen many times. The CDR3 loop is CASSVGAGGTYGYTF. The CDR3 bases are TGTGCCAGCAGCGTAGGGGCAGGGGGGACCTATGGCTACACCTTC. The genes are TRBV9 and TRBJ1-2; 7 positions match TRBD1. Germline CDR1 and CDR2: SGDLS and YYNGEE. V was pared by 0 bases and J by 4 bases, with 6 bases of the junction left unmatched. The CDR3 has 15 amino acids.

This clonotype was counted ten times or more. The chain recombines TRBV9 with TRBJ2-6; D is ambiguous. The length of the CDR3 is 15 residues. V was trimmed by 0 bases and J by 2 bases, leaving 6 bases between them. Germline V gene sequence: CDR1 SGDLS, CDR2 YYNGEE. The CDR3 region is CASSVEPAGANVLTF. The CDR3 bases are TGTGCCAGCAGCGTAGAGCCCGCTGGGGCCAACGTCCTGACTTTC.

This clonotype came up many times. The CDR3 bases are TGTGCCAGCAGCGCGTCGGGACTCCGCTCCTACAATGAGCAGTTCTTC. This gives the protein CASSASGLRSYNEQFF. This rearrangement joins TRBV9 to TRBJ2-1; a weak D match, TRBD2 (6 bases). V lost 3 bases and J lost 0, with 13 bases in between. This CDR3 is 16 amino acids long. CDR1 is SGDLS and CDR2 is YYNGEE in the germline V gene.

This clonotype showed up many times. This chain links TRBV9 with TRBJ2-3; a weak D match, TRBD1 (6 bases). The CDR3 consists of 17 residues. Germline CDR1 is SGDLS and CDR2 is YYNGEE. Trimming took 2 bases from V and 6 from J, leaving 22 bases between them. This CDR3 is CASSVDPQGTPLDTQYF. CDR3 coding DNA: TGTGCCAGCAGCGTCGACCCCCAGGGGACGCCACTCGATACGCAGTATTTT.

This clonotype was detected many times. The V gene is TRBV9, the J gene TRBJ2-6; weak D call: TRBD1 (6 bases). Germline loops: CDR1 SGDLS, CDR2 YYNGEE. CDR3 length: 14 residues. Trimming removed 0 bases from V and 12 bases from J, with 13 bases in between. CDR3 residues: CASSVDRESGVLTF. The CDR3, as DNA: TGTGCCAGCAGCGTAGACAGGGAATCAGGCGTCCTGACTTTC.

This clonotype was seen many times. The chain couples TRBV9 to TRBJ1-5; perhaps TRBD1 as D (6 bases). This CDR3 is built from 14 residues. Between the trimmed V and J ends, which lost 4 bases and 7 bases, there was a span of 15 bases. The germline gives CDR1 SGDLS, CDR2 YYNGEE. The CDR3, as DNA: TGTGCCAGCAGCTCTTCGGGGGGCTACCAGCCCCAGCATTTT. It encodes CASSSSGGYQPQHF. Looking up the rest from reference TRBV9 and TRBJ1-5 gives the full variable domain: DSGVTQTPKHLITATGQRVTLRCSPRSGDLSVYWYQQSLDQGLQFLIQYYNGEERAKGNILERFSAQQFPDLHSELNLSSLELGDSALYFCASSSSGGYQPQHFGDGTRLSIL.